This T cell receptor beta chain was identified in a study of cytomegalovirus exposure and HLA in healthy donors. About the study: The study's early data release held tens of millions of unique TCRs from HLA-typed donors. Whole-study results and caveats: Follow-up analysis found HLA locus-dependent TCR association rates, highest for DRB1 and lowest for HLA-C.

At collection, donors were nominally healthy, but unrecorded immune exposures were probable. Turning to this clone: Antigen: not known.

CDR1 is SGDLS and CDR2 is YYNGEE in the germline V gene. CDR3 size: 13 residues. The germline V and J ends were trimmed by 0 bases and 7 bases, with 5 bases remaining between them. A multiplex PCR was run with 60 Vbeta primers and 13 Jbeta primers. Repertoires were generated with immunoSEQ multiplex PCR, while TCRdb's copy carries only in-frame clones and drops some. The table has 300,000 or so clones, 80% to 90% seen once. V usage is TRBV9 and J usage is TRBJ1-6; no clear D. The specimen sequenced was PBMCs. This receptor was taken from a woman in her thirties or forties in good health and CMV-seropositive. This CDR3 is CASSVGQNSPLHF. CDR3 DNA sequence: TGTGCCAGCAGCGTAGGTCAGAATTCACCCCTCCACTTT.